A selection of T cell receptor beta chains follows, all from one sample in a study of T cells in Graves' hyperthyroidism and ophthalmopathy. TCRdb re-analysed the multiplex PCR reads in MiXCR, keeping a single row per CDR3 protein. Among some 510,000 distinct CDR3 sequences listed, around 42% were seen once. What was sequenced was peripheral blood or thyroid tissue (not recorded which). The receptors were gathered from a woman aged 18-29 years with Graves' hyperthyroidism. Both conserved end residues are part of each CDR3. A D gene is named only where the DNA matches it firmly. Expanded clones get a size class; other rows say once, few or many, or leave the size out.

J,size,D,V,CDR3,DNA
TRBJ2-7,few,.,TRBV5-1,CASSLAGVALYEQYF,TGCGCCAGCAGCTTGGCCGGGGTGGCTCTCTACGAGCAGTACTTC
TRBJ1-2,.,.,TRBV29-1,CSVEEAGEGYTF,TGCAGCGTTGAAGAGGCAGGAGAAGGCTACACCTTC
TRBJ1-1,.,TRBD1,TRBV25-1,CASSATYRGRVDTEAFF,TGTGCCAGCAGTGCTACTTACAGGGGGCGGGTTGACACTGAAGCTTTCTTT
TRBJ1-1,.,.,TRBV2,CASSESGFLEAFF,TGTGCCAGCAGTGAAAGTGGCTTCCTGGAAGCTTTCTTT
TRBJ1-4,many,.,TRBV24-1,CATSVLREDTNEKLFF,TGTGCCACCAGTGTCCTTCGGGAGGACACCAATGAAAAACTGTTTTTT
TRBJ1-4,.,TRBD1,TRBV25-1,CASSGAWTGPTNEKLFF,TGTGCCAGCAGTGGAGCATGGACAGGGCCAACTAATGAAAAACTGTTTTTT
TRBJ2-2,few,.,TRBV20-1,CSAWDTSDTGELFF,TGCAGTGCTTGGGACACCTCGGACACCGGGGAGCTGTTTTTT
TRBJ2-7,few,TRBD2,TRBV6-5,CASMIAGGPYEQYF,TGTGCCAGCATGATAGCGGGAGGCCCCTACGAGCAGTACTTC
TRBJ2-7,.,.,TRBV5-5,CASSLSFGGLDEQYF,TGCGCCAGCAGCTTGTCCTTCGGGGGGCTCGACGAGCAGTACTTC
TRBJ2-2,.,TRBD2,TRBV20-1,CSARVVGEGRTGELFF,TGCAGTGCTAGAGTCGTGGGGGAGGGCCGAACCGGGGAGCTGTTTTTT
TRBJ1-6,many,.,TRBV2,CASSEPRAGVSPLHF,TGTGCCAGCAGTGAACCTCGGGCAGGAGTTTCACCCCTCCACTTT
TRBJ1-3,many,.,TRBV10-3,CAISESLWGNTIYF,TGTGCCATCAGTGAGTCGTTGTGGGGAAACACCATATATTTT
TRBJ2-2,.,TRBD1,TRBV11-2,CASSYLGQGNHGELFF,TGTGCCAGCAGTTACCTCGGACAGGGGAATCACGGGGAGCTGTTTTTT
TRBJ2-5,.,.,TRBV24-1,CATSDLGPGDTQYF,TGTGCCACCAGTGATTTGGGGCCCGGAGATACGCAGTACTTC
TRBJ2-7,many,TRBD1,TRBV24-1,CATSDADRGLYEQYF,TGTGCCACCAGTGACGCTGACAGGGGGTTGTACGAGCAGTACTTC
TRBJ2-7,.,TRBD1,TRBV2,CASIQEQGSYEQYF,TGTGCCAGCATTCAAGAACAGGGGTCCTACGAGCAGTACTTC
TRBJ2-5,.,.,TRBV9,CASSGTPLDVETQYF,TGTGCCAGCAGCGGGACCCCCCTTGATGTGGAGACCCAGTACTTC
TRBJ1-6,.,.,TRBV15,CATSRGQGNSPLHF,TGTGCCACCAGCAGGGGTCAGGGGAATTCACCCCTCCACTTT
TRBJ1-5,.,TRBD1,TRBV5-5,CASRRTGEQPQHF,TGTGCCAGCAGGCGGACAGGGGAACAGCCCCAGCATTTT
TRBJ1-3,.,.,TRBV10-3,CAISDQGQGGNTIYF,TGTGCCATCAGTGATCAGGGGCAGGGCGGAAACACCATATATTTT
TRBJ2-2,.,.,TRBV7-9,CASSLAISSTDLPTGELFF,TGTGCCAGCAGCTTAGCGATCTCATCAACCGATCTCCCCACCGGGGAGCTGTTTTTT
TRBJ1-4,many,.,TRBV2,CASSEDRRSEKLFF,TGTGCCAGCAGTGAGGACCGGAGGAGTGAAAAACTGTTTTTT
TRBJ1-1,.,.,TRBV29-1,CSVDRDGGSVEAFF,TGCAGCGTTGATCGGGACGGGGGGTCGGTTGAAGCTTTCTTT
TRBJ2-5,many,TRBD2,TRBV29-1,CSVEGSLGSGPFQETQYF,TGCAGCGTTGAAGGCAGCCTTGGTAGCGGGCCATTCCAAGAGACCCAGTACTTC
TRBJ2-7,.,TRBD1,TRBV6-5,CAGSSSGGDYEQYF,TGTGCCGGCAGTTCTTCAGGGGGCGACTACGAGCAGTACTTC
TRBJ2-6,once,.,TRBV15,CATSLDGRSANVLTF,TGTGCCACCAGCTTGGACGGTCGCTCGGCCAACGTCCTGACTTTC
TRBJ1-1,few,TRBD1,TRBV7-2,CASSSPGQGPEAFF,TGTGCCAGCAGCTCCCCGGGACAGGGCCCTGAAGCTTTCTTT
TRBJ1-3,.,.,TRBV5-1,CASSLGINFSGNTIYF,TGCGCCAGCAGCTTAGGGATCAACTTCTCTGGAAACACCATATATTTT
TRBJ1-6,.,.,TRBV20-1,CSASVDGGNSPLHF,TGCAGTGCTAGTGTTGACGGAGGTAATTCACCCCTCCACTTT
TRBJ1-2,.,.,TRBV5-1,CASSTYVGENGYTF,TGCGCCAGCAGCACATACGTAGGGGAGAATGGCTACACCTTC
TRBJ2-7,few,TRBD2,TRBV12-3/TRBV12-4,CASSLMFASGTSYEQYF,TGTGCCAGCAGTTTAATGTTCGCTAGCGGGACGTCCTACGAGCAGTACTTC
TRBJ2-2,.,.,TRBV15,CATSRDPQDREDTGELFF,TGTGCCACCAGCAGAGATCCCCAAGACAGGGAGGATACCGGGGAGCTGTTTTTT
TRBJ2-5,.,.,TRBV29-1,CSLGDNLQETQYF,TGCAGCTTAGGCGACAACTTACAAGAGACCCAGTACTTC
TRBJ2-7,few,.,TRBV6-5,CASTEAAYEQYF,TGTGCCAGCACAGAGGCGGCCTACGAGCAGTACTTC
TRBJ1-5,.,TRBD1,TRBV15,CATSTDRGNQPQHF,TGTGCCACCAGCACCGACAGGGGCAATCAGCCCCAGCATTTT
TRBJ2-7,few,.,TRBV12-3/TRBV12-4,CASSLGEDEQYF,TGTGCCAGCAGTTTGGGAGAGGACGAGCAGTACTTC
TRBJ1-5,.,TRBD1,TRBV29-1,CSARQGRPIFNQPQHF,TGCAGCGCTAGACAGGGGAGGCCGATTTTTAATCAGCCCCAGCATTTT
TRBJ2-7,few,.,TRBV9,CASSGSGGGKTYEQYF,TGTGCCAGCAGCGGTAGCGGAGGCGGAAAAACCTACGAGCAGTACTTC
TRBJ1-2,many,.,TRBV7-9,CASSLTAYGYTF,TGTGCCAGCAGCTTGACGGCCTATGGCTACACCTTC
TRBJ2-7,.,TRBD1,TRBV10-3,CATTGTGARKVF,TGTGCCACGACCGGGACAGGGGCGAGAAAGGTCTTC
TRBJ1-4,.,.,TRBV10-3,CASRPGDFGEKLFF,TGTGCCAGCAGGCCAGGGGATTTCGGTGAAAAACTGTTTTTT
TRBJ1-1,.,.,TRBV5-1,CASSLAIREAEAFF,TGCGCCAGCAGCTTGGCGATCAGGGAGGCTGAAGCTTTCTTT